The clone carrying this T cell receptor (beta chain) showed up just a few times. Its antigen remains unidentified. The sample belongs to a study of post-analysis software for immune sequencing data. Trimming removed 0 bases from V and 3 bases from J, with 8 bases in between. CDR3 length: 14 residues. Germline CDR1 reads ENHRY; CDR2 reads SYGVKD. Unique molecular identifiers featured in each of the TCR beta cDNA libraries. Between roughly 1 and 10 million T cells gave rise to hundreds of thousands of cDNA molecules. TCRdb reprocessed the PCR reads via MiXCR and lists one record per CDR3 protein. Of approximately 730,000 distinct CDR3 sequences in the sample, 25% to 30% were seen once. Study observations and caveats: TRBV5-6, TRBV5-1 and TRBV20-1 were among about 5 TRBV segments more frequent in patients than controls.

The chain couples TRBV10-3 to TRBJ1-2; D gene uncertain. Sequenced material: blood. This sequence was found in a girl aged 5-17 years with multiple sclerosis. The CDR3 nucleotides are TGTGCCATCAGTGAGTCAGCGAGTTACTATGGCTACACCTTC. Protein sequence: CAISESASYYGYTF.